In its sample, the clone carrying this TCR beta chain was seen many times. Antigen unknown. Around 0.5 ug RNA was reverse transcribed with alpha and beta constant-region primers. Using multiplexing indices, alpha and beta chain libraries were generated apart by chain-specific third strand synthesis. One entry per CDR3 protein, called by TCRdb with MiXCR from the 5' RACE reads. The sample includes under 10,000 distinct CDR3 sequences, roughly 6% of them seen just once. This entry belongs to a study of HIV-infected patients and healthy controls. Study details: CD8 counts did not change consistently during early therapy; the CD4:CD8 ratio climbed slightly. General observations from the study: Compared with untreated HIV+ repertoires, healthy controls showed roughly threefold more distinct CDR3s and higher Shannon diversity. In healthy controls, MAIT alpha CDR3s were common; in HIV+ repertoires, severely depleted.

No cell fractionation was done, so the repertoire covers all unsorted peripheral blood T cells. The CDR3 extends over 18 amino acids. Germline CDR1 is LGHDT and CDR2 is YNNKEL (reference sequence). With 0 bases removed from V and 0 bases from J, the gap between germline ends came to 14 bases. The TCR originated in an adult with HIV infection. The rearrangement links TRBV3-1 to TRBJ2-2; maybe TRBD1 (5 bases). The input for sequencing was blood, taken before antiretroviral therapy. This chain's CDR3 is CASSQELTANANTGELFF. The CDR3 region has the DNA TGTGCCAGCAGCCAAGAATTGACAGCCAACGCGAACACCGGGGAGCTGTTTTTT.